The next 13 T cell receptor beta chains were all read from a single sample in a study of CD8 T cells in Susac syndrome. The RNA input was roughly 0.5 to 1 ug, and it was reverse transcribed with random hexamers. MiXCR, run by TCRdb on the immunoSEQ multiplex PCR reads, gives a single entry per CDR3 protein. The sample lists some 400,000 distinct CDR3 sequences, more than 80% occurring once. Specimen: CD8+ T cells from PBMCs. The receptors were gathered from a human donor with multiple sclerosis.

The gene calls are TRBV15 and TRBJ2-2; 9 nucleotides line up with TRBD1. The germline CDR1 and CDR2 sequences are LNHNV and YYDKDF (reference sequence). The CDR3 has 17 amino acids. Trimming at V came to 4 bases and at J to 6 bases, leaving 12 bases not matched to a gene. CDR3 loop: CATSTHQQGALPGELFF. Written as DNA, the CDR3 is TGTGCCACCAGCACTCACCAACAGGGGGCGCTGCCCGGGGAGCTGTTTTTT.

The V and J genes are TRBV4-1 and TRBJ2-7; D could derive from TRBD1 or TRBD2 (5 bases each). This CDR3 has 15 amino acids. V was cut by 4 bases and J by 1 base, with 14 bases left in between. Germline loops: CDR1 MGHRA, CDR2 YSYEKL. CDR3 region: CASSLRDGLSYEQYF. CDR3 DNA sequence: TGCGCCAGCAGCCTGAGGGACGGCCTTTCCTACGAGCAGTACTTC.

The V and J genes are TRBV11-2 and TRBJ2-1; 11 nucleotides align to TRBD2. The CDR3 has 19 amino acids. The ends lost 4 bases at V and 1 base at J; junction bases unmatched: 12. Per the germline V gene, CDR1 is SGHAT and CDR2 is FQNNGV. CDR3 bases: TGTGCCAGCAGCTCCACTACGGCGGTAGCGGGAGGGTCCTACAATGAGCAGTTCTTC. Its translation: CASSSTTAVAGGSYNEQFF.

The chain is built from TRBV7-9 and TRBJ2-5, with TRBD1 identical over 7 bases. Germline assignment: CDR1 SEHNR and CDR2 FQNEAQ (reference sequence). Trimming removed 5 bases from V and 4 bases from J; junction bases left unmatched: 13. CDR3 length: 16 amino acids. The CDR3 sequence is CASSTGTVGRVETQYF. CDR3 DNA sequence: TGTGCCAGCAGCACCGGGACAGTGGGTAGGGTAGAGACCCAGTACTTC.

The sample holds one count of this clonotype. The chain carries TRBV27 and TRBJ1-1; D call uncertain. The V end lost 4 bases, the J end lost 3 bases, and 12 bases lay between the germline ends. Germline V gene lookup returns CDR1 MNHEY and CDR2 SMNVEV (reference sequence). This CDR3 has 14 residues. The CDR3 region is CASSYGMRDTEAFF. For the CDR3, the DNA is TGTGCCAGCAGTTACGGAATGAGGGACACTGAAGCTTTCTTT.

The V gene is TRBV3-1, the J gene TRBJ1-6; TRBD1 is a possible D gene (6 bases). Germline CDR1 is LGHDT and CDR2 is YNNKEL (reference sequence). Deletions cut 1 base from V and 7 bases from J, with 17 bases between. The CDR3 is made up of 17 amino acids. The CDR3 region has the DNA TGTGCCAGCAGCCAAGGTAGCAGGGGATCTTGGAATTCACCCCTCCACTTT. Translating it yields CASSQGSRGSWNSPLHF.

The chain joins TRBV7-6 to TRBJ2-1, with D possibly matching TRBD2 (7 bases). The germline CDR1 and CDR2 sequences are SGHVS and FNYEAQ. This CDR3 spans 15 amino acids. Trimming pared 1 base from V and 6 bases from J, leaving 13 bases between. The CDR3 DNA is TGTGCCAGCAGCTTAGTGGGAGGGGGACTCAATGAGCAGTTCTTC. Protein product: CASSLVGGGLNEQFF.

Note on this clonotype: One end of the junction is discordant with germline, which a read error may explain. This chain joins TRBV4-1 and TRBJ2-1, with 10 bases fitting TRBD1. The germline V gene encodes CDR1 MGHRA and CDR2 YSYEKL. The CDR3 has 17 amino acids. The CDR3 DNA reads TGCGCCAGCAGCCAGGACCCGGGACAGGGGAGGCACAATGAGCAGTCCTTC. Protein: CASSQDPGQGRHNEQSF.

This clonotype was seen a handful of times. Its ends do not fully match the called genes, so a read error is possible. V is TRBV6-1 and J is TRBJ2-1, with 7 bases that match TRBD1. The CDR3 contains 14 residues. Germline loops: CDR1 MNHNS, CDR2 SASEGT. The DNA of the CDR3 is TGTGCCAGCTGGGAAGCCGGGACAGCCAATGAGCAATTCTTC. Translating gives CASWEAGTANEQFF.

This clonotype was recorded once. The chain recombines TRBV6-1 with TRBJ2-1; the D is unclear. This CDR3 contains 17 residues. The V end lost 1 base, the J end lost 9 bases, and 22 bases lay between the germline ends. CDR1 and CDR2 from the germline V gene are MNHNS and SASEGT. The CDR3 DNA reads as TGTGCCAGCAGTGAAGAAGTTTATGCGTCAGTCTCCACTGAGCAGTTCTTC. Translation: CASSEEVYASVSTEQFF.

This clonotype was recorded only once. The rearrangement joins TRBV27 to TRBJ2-3, with 9 bases that match TRBD2. CDR1 MNHEY and CDR2 SMNVEV come from the germline V gene (reference sequence). CDR3 size: 15 residues. V shed 0 bases, J shed 4 bases, and the junction held 2 bases outside the gene matches. CDR3 DNA sequence: TGTGCCAGCAGTTTATCTAGCGGGAGCGCAGATACGCAGTATTTT. This codes for CASSLSSGSADTQYF.

The V and J genes are TRBV4-1 and TRBJ1-1; 8 nucleotides line up with TRBD1. CDR1 MGHRA and CDR2 YSYEKL come from the germline V gene. V lost 4 bases to trimming and J lost 4 bases; unmatched junction nucleotides: 14. CDR3 length: 17 residues. The CDR3 loop is CASSRWGQVFEGTEAFF. CDR3 coding DNA: TGCGCCAGCAGCCGGTGGGGACAGGTTTTCGAGGGCACTGAAGCTTTCTTT.

The chain recombines TRBV6-5 with TRBJ2-1; either TRBD1 or TRBD2 may supply D (7 bases each). The V end lost 7 bases, the J end lost 1 base, and 11 bases lay between the germline ends. This CDR3 spans 14 amino acids. CDR1 is MNHEY and CDR2 is SVGAGI in the germline V gene. This CDR3 reads CASMQGGSYNEQFF. The CDR3 DNA is TGTGCCAGCATGCAGGGGGGGTCCTACAATGAGCAGTTCTTC.